Listed here is a single TCR beta chain. The antigen is undetermined. Genomic DNA came from frozen unsorted single-cell suspensions. The sample originates from a study of immune cell composition in non-small cell lung cancer. Study results and caveats: Tumour-associated clones >0.5% occurred in about a third of adenocarcinomas, roughly 80% of squamous.

Repertoires were generated with immunoSEQ multiplex PCR, while TCRdb's copy carries only in-frame clones and drops some. Of over a thousand clones in the sample, approximately 79% were seen once. Germline V gene lookup returns CDR1 SGHRS and CDR2 YFSETQ. CDR3 size: 16 residues. Trimming removed 1 base at V and 1 base at J, with 14 bases between. The chain has TRBV5-1 and TRBJ1-1, with a weak D call TRBD1 (6 bases). The sequence derives from a human donor with non-small cell lung cancer. The specimen sequenced was lung tumor tissue. This chain's CDR3 is CASSLKQGGRNTEAFF. The CDR3 DNA is TGCGCCAGCAGCTTGAAACAGGGCGGAAGGAACACTGAAGCTTTCTTT.